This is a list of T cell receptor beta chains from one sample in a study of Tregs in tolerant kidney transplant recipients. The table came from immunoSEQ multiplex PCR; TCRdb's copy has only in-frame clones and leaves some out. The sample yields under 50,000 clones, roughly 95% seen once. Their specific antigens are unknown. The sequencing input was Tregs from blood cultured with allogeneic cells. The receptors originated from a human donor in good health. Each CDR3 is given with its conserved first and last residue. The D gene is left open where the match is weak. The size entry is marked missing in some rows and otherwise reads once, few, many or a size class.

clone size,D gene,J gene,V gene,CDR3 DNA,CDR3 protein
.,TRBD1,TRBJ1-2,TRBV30,TGTGCCTGGAGTGTACGTGAGACAGGGCTTCGTGGCTACACCTTC,CAWSVRETGLRGYTF
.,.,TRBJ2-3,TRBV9,TGTGCCAGCAGCCTTTCCGGGGATACGCAGTATTTT,CASSLSGDTQYF
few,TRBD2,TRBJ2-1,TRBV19,TGTGCCAGTAGCCACATCGGAGGACTAGGTGGTATAGGGCAGTTCTTC,CASSHIGGLGGIGQFF
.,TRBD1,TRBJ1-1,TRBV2,TGTGCCAGCGACAGGGGGCTGTACACTGAAGCTTTCTTT,CASDRGLYTEAFF
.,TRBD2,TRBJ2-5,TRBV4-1,TGCGCCAGCAGCCCCCTAGCGGGTTGGGGGGCCCAGTACTTC,CASSPLAGWGAQYF
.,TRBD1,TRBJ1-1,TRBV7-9,TGTGCCAGCAGCCAACGGACAGGGGACTTCACTGAAGCTTTCTTT,CASSQRTGDFTEAFF
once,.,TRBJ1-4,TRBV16,TGTGCCAGCAGCCTCGACAGGAGATATAATGAAAAACTGTTTTTT,CASSLDRRYNEKLFF
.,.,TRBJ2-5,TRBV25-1,TGTGCCAGCGGGCAGGGCGGCCAAGAGACCCAGTACTTC,CASGQGGQETQYF
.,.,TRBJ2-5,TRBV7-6,TGTGCCAGCAGCCCCCTCGGTGCTTCCCTCCAAGAGACCCAGTACTTC,CASSPLGASLQETQYF
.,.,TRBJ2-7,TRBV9,TGTGCCAGCAGCGTGGAGACTGATACGAAGCAGTACTTC,CASSVETDTKQYF
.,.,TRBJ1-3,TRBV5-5,TGTGCCAGCAGCTTGTTTAGGGTCGATGGTGGAAACACCATATATTTT,CASSLFRVDGGNTIYF
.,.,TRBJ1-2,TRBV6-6,TGTGCCAGCAGTTACTCGCGAGAGGGTCGAGATGGCTACACCTTC,CASSYSREGRDGYTF
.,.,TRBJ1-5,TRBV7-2,TGTGCCAGCAGCAAAAACCCCGGGGGTAACAATCAGCCCCAGCATTTT,CASSKNPGGNNQPQHF
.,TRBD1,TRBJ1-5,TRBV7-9,TGTGCCAGCAGCCAAACAGGGGGCAATCAGCCCCAGCATTTT,CASSQTGGNQPQHF
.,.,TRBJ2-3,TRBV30,TGTGCCTGGGTAAGGCTGGATACGCAGTATTTT,CAWVRLDTQYF
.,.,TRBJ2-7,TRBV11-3,TGTGCCAGCAGCACTATTCTACAGGGTTACGAGCAGTACTTC,CASSTILQGYEQYF
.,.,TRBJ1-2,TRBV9,TGTGCCAGCTCCGATTTTGGGGGCTACACCTTC,CASSDFGGYTF